This section outlines one T cell receptor beta chain sequence together with its context. This entry belongs to a study of technical replicates of blood from a few donors. Clones were sequenced by immunoSEQ multiplex PCR, and TCRdb holds only the in-frame ones, with some missing. The table lists 60,000 to 85,000 clones, 90% to 95% of them singletons. Germline V gives CDR1 LNHDA, CDR2 SQIVND (reference sequence). V was clipped by 6 bases and J by 0 bases; unmatched bases: 5. The CDR3 loop spans 15 amino acids. This clonotype originated in a human donor in good health. The sample taken for sequencing was T cells isolated from PBMCs. The chain uses TRBV19 and TRBJ2-7; TRBD2 matches 10 bases. This chain's CDR3 is CASSLRTSGSYEQYF. As DNA, the CDR3 is TGTGCCAGTAGCCTGCGGACTAGCGGCTCCTACGAGCAGTACTTC.